This T cell receptor (beta chain) was captured in a study of blood T cell repertoires in COVID-19. Whole-study context: Nucleic acid was either cDNA or gDNA, and it came from T cells, B-cell-depleted T cells, or PBMCs.

CDR1 SGHAT and CDR2 FQNNGV come from the germline V gene. Trimming cost V 11 bases and J 5 bases; bases outside gene matches: 12. The CDR3 is 14 amino acids. In the study's own analysis: Reference gene primer amplification in the assay estimated nucleated cell counts. Clones were sequenced by immunoSEQ multiplex PCR, and TCRdb holds only the in-frame ones, with some missing. V, J and clone size were drawn from that table, and D and trimming were deduced from the DNA. Seen here are about 180,000 clones, 75% to 90% observed once, and the top ten hold 2% to 2.5%. Everyone who took part was roughly 18 to 89 years old, and they came from about two dozen US areas.

The rearrangement links TRBV11-2 to TRBJ2-5; TRBD2 agrees at 9 bases. The sample was PBMCs or T cells enriched from blood (not recorded which). The source of this sequence is a woman aged 40 to 55 with acute COVID-19. Here the CDR3 reads CASSRGGLEETQYF. The CDR3 bases are TGTGCCTCCTCGCGGGGGGGCCTGGAGGAGACCCAGTACTTC.